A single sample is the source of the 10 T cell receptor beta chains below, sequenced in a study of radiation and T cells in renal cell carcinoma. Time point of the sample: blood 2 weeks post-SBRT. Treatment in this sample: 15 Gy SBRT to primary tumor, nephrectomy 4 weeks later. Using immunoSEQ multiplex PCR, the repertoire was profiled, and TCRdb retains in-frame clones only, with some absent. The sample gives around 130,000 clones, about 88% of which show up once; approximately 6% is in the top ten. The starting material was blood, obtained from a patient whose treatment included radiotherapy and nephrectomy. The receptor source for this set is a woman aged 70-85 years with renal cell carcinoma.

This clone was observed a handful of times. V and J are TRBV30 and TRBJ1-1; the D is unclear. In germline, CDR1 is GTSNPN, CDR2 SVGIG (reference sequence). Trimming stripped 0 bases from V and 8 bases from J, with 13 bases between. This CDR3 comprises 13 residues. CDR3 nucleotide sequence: TGTGCCTGGAGTGTTATCCCCCCCGGCGAAGCTTTCTTT. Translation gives CAWSVIPPGEAFF.

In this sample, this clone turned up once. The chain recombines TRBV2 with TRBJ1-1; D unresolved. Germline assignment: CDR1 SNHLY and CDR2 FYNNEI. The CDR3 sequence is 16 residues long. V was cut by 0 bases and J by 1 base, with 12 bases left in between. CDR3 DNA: TGTGCCAGCAGTGAAGCTGCTGGACGTTCGAACACTGAAGCTTTCTTT. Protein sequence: CASSEAAGRSNTEAFF. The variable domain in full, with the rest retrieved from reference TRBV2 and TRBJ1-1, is EPEVTQTPSHQVTQMGQEVILRCVPISNHLYFYWYRQILGQKVEFLVSFYNNEISEKSEIFDDQFSVERPDGSNFTLKIRSTKLEDSAMYFCASSEAAGRSNTEAFFGQGTRLTVV.

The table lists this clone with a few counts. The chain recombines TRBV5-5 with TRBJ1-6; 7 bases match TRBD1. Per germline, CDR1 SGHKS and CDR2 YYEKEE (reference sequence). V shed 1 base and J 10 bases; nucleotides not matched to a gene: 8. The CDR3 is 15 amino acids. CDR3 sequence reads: CASSLPLQGYSPLHF. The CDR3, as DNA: TGTGCCAGCAGCTTGCCCCTACAGGGGTACTCACCCCTCCACTTT.

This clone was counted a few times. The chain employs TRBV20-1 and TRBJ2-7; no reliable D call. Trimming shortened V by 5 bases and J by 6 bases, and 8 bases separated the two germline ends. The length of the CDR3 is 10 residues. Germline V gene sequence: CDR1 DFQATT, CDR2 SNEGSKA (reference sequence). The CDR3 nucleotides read TGCAGTGCTGGAAGTGGCGAGCAGTACTTC. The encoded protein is CSAGSGEQYF.

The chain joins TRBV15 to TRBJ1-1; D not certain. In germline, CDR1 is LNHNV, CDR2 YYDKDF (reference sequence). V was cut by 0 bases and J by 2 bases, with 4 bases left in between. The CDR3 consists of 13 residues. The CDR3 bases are TGTGCCACCAGCAGAGATTATAACACTGAAGCTTTCTTT. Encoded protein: CATSRDYNTEAFF.

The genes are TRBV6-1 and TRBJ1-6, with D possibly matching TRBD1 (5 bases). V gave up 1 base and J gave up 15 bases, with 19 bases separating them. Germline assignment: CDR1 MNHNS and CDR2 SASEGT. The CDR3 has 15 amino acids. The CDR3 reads CASSEESGQPFHLHF. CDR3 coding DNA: TGTGCCAGCAGTGAAGAGTCAGGGCAGCCCTTTCACCTCCACTTT.

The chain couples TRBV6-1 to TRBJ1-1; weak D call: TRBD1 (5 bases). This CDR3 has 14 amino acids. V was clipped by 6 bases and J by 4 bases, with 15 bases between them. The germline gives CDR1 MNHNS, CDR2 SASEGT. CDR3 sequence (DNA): TGTGCCAGCAGACGCCTTGGGGGTGGCACTGAAGCTTTCTTT. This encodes CASRRLGGGTEAFF.

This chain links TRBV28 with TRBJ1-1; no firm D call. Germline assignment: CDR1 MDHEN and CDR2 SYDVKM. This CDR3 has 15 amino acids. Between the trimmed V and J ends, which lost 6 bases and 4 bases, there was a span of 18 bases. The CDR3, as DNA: TGTGCCAGCAGGATTGCCGGGCTCGGGATCACTGAAGCTTTCTTT. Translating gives CASRIAGLGITEAFF.

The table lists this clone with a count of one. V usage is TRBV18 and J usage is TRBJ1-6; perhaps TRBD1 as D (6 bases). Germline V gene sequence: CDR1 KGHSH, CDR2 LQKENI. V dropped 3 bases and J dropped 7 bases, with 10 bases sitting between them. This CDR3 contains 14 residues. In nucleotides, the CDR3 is TGTGCCAGCTCACCCAGGGGTGGGAATTCACCCCTCCACTTT. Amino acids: CASSPRGGNSPLHF.

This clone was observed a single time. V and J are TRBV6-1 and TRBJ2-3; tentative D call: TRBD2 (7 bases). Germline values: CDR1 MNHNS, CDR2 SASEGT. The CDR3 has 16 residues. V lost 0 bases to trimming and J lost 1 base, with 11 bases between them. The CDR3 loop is CASSEAWRGRTDTQYF. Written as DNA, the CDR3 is TGTGCCAGCAGTGAAGCATGGCGGGGGCGCACAGATACGCAGTATTTT.